The 14 T cell receptor beta chains presented below share a single source sample, sequenced in a study of blood T cell repertoires in COVID-19. Measured with immunoSEQ multiplex PCR; TCRdb has only the in-frame clones, and not every one. The sample carries 100,000 to 150,000 clones, approximately 89% recorded once. The specimen was peripheral blood. The receptors shown here come from a man between 45 and 60 years old with acute or convalescent COVID-19.

This chain joins TRBV2 and TRBJ2-3, with TRBD2 identical over 8 bases. This CDR3 is 15 amino acids long. Germline V gene data show CDR1 as SNHLY and CDR2 as FYNNEI. With 6 bases clipped from V and 2 bases from J, the junction kept 7 bases outside the gene matches. The DNA for the CDR3 is TGTGCCAGCAGCCTTCAACTAGCGGACACAGATACGCAGTATTTT. It codes for CASSLQLADTDTQYF.

The V call is TRBV28, the J call TRBJ2-1; the D is unclear. V lost 7 bases and J 8 bases, leaving 21 bases between the germline ends. Germline CDR1 and CDR2: MDHEN and SYDVKM. The CDR3 sequence is 15 residues long. The CDR3 DNA sequence: TGTGCCAGCACCAAACAGCCTCCCGTTATCGATGAGCAGTTCTTC. Its protein is CASTKQPPVIDEQFF.

This clone turned up a few times. The V gene is TRBV19, the J gene TRBJ2-2; D is perhaps TRBD1 (5 bases). The germline V and J ends were trimmed by 7 bases and 7 bases, with 16 bases remaining between them. CDR1 and CDR2 (germline): LNHDA, SQIVND (reference sequence). This CDR3 is 14 amino acids long. CDR3 protein: CASNLGHKGGELFF. The CDR3 nucleotides read TGTGCCAGTAATTTAGGACATAAAGGCGGGGAGCTGTTTTTT.

J is TRBJ2-7 and V is TRBV28, with TRBD2 matching 7 bases. The V gene's germline CDR1 is MDHEN and CDR2 SYDVKM. The CDR3 length is 14 residues. V was pared by 6 bases and J by 5 bases, with 10 bases of the junction left unmatched. DNA for the CDR3: TGTGCCAGCAGGGGACCCGGGGGGTTGAACGAGCAGTACTTC. Translated: CASRGPGGLNEQYF. The whole variable domain, remainder taken from reference TRBV28 and TRBJ2-7, is DVKVTQSSRYLVKRTGEKVFLECVQDMDHENMFWYRQDPGLGLRLIYFSYDVKMKEKGDIPEGYSVSREKKERFSLILESASTNQTSMYLCASRGPGGLNEQYFGPGTRLTVT.

The chain is built from TRBV24-1 and TRBJ2-1; TRBD2 agrees at 9 bases. This CDR3 has 13 amino acids. After removal of 9 bases from V and 6 bases from J, the junction contained 5 bases not matched to a gene. CDR1 is KGHDR and CDR2 is SFDVKD in the germline V gene. The CDR3 region is CATGLAGFNEQFF. CDR3 nucleotides: TGTGCCACCGGGCTAGCGGGATTCAATGAGCAGTTCTTC.

The chain is built from TRBV6-6 and TRBJ1-4, with TRBD1 matching over 7 bases. Trimming at V came to 5 bases and at J to 0 bases, leaving 3 bases not matched to a gene. The CDR3 sequence is 15 residues long. Germline CDR1 MNHNY, CDR2 SVGAGI (reference sequence). CDR3 in amino acids: CASSPRGTTNEKLFF. The CDR3 bases are TGTGCCAGCAGTCCCAGGGGGACAACTAATGAAAAACTGTTTTTT.

The rearrangement joins TRBV29-1 to TRBJ2-5, with TRBD1 identical over 10 bases. The CDR3 runs 13 residues. Germline loops: CDR1 SQVTM, CDR2 ANQGSEA. The CDR3 loop reads CSTSLDRGETQYF. CDR3 nucleotide sequence: TGCAGTACCAGCCTGGACAGGGGGGAGACCCAGTACTTC. The whole variable domain, remainder taken from reference TRBV29-1 and TRBJ2-5, is SAVISQKPSRDICQRGTSLTIQCQVDSQVTMMFWYRQQPGQSLTLIATANQGSEATYESGFVIDKFPISRPNLTFSTLTVSNMSPEDSSIYLCSTSLDRGETQYFGPGTRLLVL.

The chain joins TRBV7-2 to TRBJ1-5, with D possibly matching TRBD1 (5 bases). V lost 1 base, J lost 5 bases, and 12 bases lay in between. Per the germline V gene, CDR1 is SGHTA and CDR2 is FQGNSA. This CDR3 is built from 15 residues. CDR3 DNA sequence: TGTGCCAGCAGCTTAGGGGCAGGGTGGGATCAGCCCCAGCATTTT. This codes for CASSLGAGWDQPQHF.

The rearrangement joins TRBV5-4 to TRBJ1-2; 8 bases are a match to TRBD1. This CDR3 is 14 amino acids long. V lost 3 bases to trimming and J lost 2 bases; unmatched junction nucleotides: 3. The germline gives CDR1 SGHNT, CDR2 YYREEE (reference sequence). CDR3 amino acids: CASSSGQGNYGYTF. CDR3 DNA: TGTGCCAGCAGCTCAGGACAGGGCAACTATGGCTACACCTTC.

This clone occurred once. The gene calls are TRBV29-1 and TRBJ2-7; the match to TRBD2 covers 8 bases. CDR1 and CDR2 (germline): SQVTM, ANQGSEA. This CDR3 contains 15 residues. V shed 5 bases and J 0 bases; nucleotides not matched to a gene: 9. The CDR3 nucleotides read TGCAGCGTTAAGACCGTAGCGGGGAGCTCCTACGAGCAGTACTTC. Residues: CSVKTVAGSSYEQYF.

The chain employs TRBV10-2 and TRBJ2-7; 14 bases align to TRBD2. CDR3 length equals 15 residues. Per germline, CDR1 WSHSY and CDR2 SAAADI. Trimming cost V 6 bases and J 3 bases; bases outside gene matches: 4. Written as DNA, the CDR3 is TGCGCCAGCAGCAGACTAGCGGGAGGGCTCTACGAGCAGTACTTC. Translated: CASSRLAGGLYEQYF.

The chain joins TRBV5-1 to TRBJ2-2; D may be TRBD1 (5 bases). V was trimmed by 3 bases and J by 4 bases, leaving 13 bases between them. Looked up from germline, CDR1 is SGHRS and CDR2 is YFSETQ. The CDR3 runs to 15 residues. In nucleotides, the CDR3 is TGCGCCAGCAGCTACGACAGCCCGAGCACCGGGGAGCTGTTTTTT. This translates into CASSYDSPSTGELFF.

This sequence joins TRBV5-6 and TRBJ1-4, with TRBD1 identical over 8 bases. This CDR3 is built from 14 residues. Germline V gene sequence: CDR1 SGHDT, CDR2 YYEEEE. J gave up 5 bases and V 4 bases, and 4 bases lay outside the gene matches. The CDR3 sequence: CASSRWTGNEKLFF. The CDR3 DNA sequence: TGTGCCAGCAGCCGTTGGACAGGGAATGAAAAACTGTTTTTT.

The chain couples TRBV24-1 to TRBJ1-2, with a weak D call TRBD1 (6 bases). The CDR3 runs 14 residues. With 3 bases removed from V and 6 bases from J, the gap between germline ends came to 13 bases. Looked up from germline, CDR1 is KGHDR and CDR2 is SFDVKD. CDR3 coding DNA: TGTGCCACCAGTGATGGAGACAGGCCCCATGGCTACACCTTC. This gives the protein CATSDGDRPHGYTF.